This entry features one T cell receptor (beta chain) sequence. CD45RO-negative cells were positively selected for CCR7, leaving out terminally differentiated effector memory CD45RA+ cells. The sample originates from a study of shared clonotypes between healthy human individuals. Trimming pared 3 bases from V and 4 bases from J, leaving 18 bases between. The CDR3 has 16 amino acids. Germline values: CDR1 MNHNY, CDR2 SVGAGI (reference sequence). The repertoire was sequenced with immunoSEQ multiplex PCR; TCRdb's copy has only in-frame clones and lacks some. The sample has hundreds of thousands of clones; approximately 95% are singletons.

The J gene is TRBJ1-1, the V gene TRBV6-6, with D possibly being TRBD1 (6 bases). The receptor was isolated from a woman in her twenties or thirties in good health. Material for sequencing was naive CD8+ T cells sorted from blood. CDR3 in DNA: TGTGCCAGCAGTTATCTCGGGGACATATTGGCCACTGAAGCTTTCTTT. Its translation: CASSYLGDILATEAFF.